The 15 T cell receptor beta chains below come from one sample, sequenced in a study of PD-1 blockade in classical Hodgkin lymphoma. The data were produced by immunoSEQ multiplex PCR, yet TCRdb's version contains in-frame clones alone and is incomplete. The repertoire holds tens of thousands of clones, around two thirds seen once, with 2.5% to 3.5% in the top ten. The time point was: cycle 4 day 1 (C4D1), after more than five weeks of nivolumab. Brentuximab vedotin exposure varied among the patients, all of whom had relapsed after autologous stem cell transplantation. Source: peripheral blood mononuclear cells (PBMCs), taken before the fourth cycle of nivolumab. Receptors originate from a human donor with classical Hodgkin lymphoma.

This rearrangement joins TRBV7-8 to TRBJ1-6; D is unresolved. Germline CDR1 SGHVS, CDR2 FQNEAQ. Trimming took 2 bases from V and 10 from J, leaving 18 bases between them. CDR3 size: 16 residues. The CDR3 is CASSLQVAGSRSPLHF. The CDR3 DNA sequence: TGTGCCAGCAGCTTACAAGTCGCAGGTTCAAGGTCACCCCTCCACTTT.

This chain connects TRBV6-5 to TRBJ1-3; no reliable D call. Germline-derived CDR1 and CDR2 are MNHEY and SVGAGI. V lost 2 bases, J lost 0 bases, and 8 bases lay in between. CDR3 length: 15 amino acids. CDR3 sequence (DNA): TGTGCCAGCAGTTACGAAGCGGGCTCTGGAAACACCATATATTTT. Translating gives CASSYEAGSGNTIYF.

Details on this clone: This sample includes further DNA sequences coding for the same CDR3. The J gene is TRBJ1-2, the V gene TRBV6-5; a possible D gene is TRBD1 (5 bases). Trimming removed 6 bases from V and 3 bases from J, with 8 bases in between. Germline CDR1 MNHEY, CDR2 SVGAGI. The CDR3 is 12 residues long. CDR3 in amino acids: CASREGDYGYTF. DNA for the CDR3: TGTGCCAGCAGAGAAGGGGACTATGGCTACACCTTC.

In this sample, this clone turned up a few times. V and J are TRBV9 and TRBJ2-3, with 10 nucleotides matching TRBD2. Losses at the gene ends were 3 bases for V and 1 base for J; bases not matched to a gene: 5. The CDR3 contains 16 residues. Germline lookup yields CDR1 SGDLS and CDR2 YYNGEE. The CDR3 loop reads CASSASGRAGTDTQYF. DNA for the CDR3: TGTGCCAGCAGCGCAAGCGGGAGGGCCGGCACAGATACGCAGTATTTT.

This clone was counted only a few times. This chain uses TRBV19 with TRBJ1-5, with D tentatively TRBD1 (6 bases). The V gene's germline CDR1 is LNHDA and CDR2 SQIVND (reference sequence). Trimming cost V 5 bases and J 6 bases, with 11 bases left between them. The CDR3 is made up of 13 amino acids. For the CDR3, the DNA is TGTGCCAGTAGTGTTGAAGGGGGTCAGCCCCAGCATTTT. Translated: CASSVEGGQPQHF.

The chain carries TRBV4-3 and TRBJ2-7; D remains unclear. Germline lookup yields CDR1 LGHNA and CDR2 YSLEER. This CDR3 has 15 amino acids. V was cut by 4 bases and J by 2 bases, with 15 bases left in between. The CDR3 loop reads CASSRALGGTYEQYF. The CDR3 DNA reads TGCGCCAGCAGCCGGGCGCTCGGCGGCACCTACGAGCAGTACTTC.

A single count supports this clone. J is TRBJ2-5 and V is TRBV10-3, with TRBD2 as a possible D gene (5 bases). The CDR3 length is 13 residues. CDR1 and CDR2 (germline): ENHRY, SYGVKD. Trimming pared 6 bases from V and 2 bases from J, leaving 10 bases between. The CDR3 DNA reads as TGTGCCATCAGCCCGGGAACGCAAGAGACCCAGTACTTC. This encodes CAISPGTQETQYF.

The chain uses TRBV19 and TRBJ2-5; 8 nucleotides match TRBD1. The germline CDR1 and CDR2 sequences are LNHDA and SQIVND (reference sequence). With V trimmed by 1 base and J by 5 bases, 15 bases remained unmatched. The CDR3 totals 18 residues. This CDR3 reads CASSIAPRTQGATETQYF. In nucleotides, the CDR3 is TGTGCCAGTAGTATAGCCCCGCGGACCCAGGGGGCCACGGAGACCCAGTACTTC.

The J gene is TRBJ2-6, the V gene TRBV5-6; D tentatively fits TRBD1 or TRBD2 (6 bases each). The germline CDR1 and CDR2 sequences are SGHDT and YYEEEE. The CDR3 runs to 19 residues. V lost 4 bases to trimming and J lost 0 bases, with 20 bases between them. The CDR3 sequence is CASSPRGRGPLSGANVLTF. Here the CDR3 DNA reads TGTGCCAGCAGCCCGCGGGGCAGGGGTCCTCTCTCTGGGGCCAACGTCCTGACTTTC.

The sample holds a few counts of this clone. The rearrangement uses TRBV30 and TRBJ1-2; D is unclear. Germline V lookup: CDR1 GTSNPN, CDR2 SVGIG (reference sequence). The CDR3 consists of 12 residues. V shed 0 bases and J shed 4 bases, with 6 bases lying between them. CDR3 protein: CAWSVRIYGYTF. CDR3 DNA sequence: TGTGCCTGGAGTGTACGGATCTATGGCTACACCTTC.

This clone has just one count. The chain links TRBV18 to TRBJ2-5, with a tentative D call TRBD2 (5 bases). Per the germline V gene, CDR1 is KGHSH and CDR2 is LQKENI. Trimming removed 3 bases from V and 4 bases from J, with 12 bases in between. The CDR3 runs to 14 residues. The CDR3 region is CASSPYGEGETQYF. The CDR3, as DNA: TGTGCCAGCTCACCTTACGGGGAAGGAGAGACCCAGTACTTC. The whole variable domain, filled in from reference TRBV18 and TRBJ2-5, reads NAGVMQNPRHLVRRRGQEARLRCSPMKGHSHVYWYRQLPEEGLKFMVYLQKENIIDESGMPKERFSAEFPKEGPSILRIQQVVRGDSAAYFCASSPYGEGETQYFGPGTRLLVL.

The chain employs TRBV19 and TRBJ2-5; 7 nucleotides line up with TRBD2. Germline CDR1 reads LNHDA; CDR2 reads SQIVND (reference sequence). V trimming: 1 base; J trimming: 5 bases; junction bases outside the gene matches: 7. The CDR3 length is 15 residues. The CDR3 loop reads CASSIVGGGVETQYF. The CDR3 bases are TGTGCCAGTAGTATAGTCGGGGGAGGGGTGGAGACCCAGTACTTC.

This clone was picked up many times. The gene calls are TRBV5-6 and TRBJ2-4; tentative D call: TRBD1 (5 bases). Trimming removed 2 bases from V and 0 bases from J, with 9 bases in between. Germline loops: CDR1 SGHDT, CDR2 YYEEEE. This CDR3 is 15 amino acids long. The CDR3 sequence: CASSFQGLAKNIQYF. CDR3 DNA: TGTGCCAGCAGCTTTCAGGGATTAGCCAAAAACATTCAGTACTTC.

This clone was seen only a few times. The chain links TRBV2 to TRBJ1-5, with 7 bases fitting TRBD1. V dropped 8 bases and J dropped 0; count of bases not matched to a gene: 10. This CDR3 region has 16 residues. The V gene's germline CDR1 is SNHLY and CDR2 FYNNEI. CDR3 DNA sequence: TGTGCCAGCGGCTCGGACAGGACTATTAGCAATCAGCCCCAGCATTTT. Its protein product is CASGSDRTISNQPQHF.

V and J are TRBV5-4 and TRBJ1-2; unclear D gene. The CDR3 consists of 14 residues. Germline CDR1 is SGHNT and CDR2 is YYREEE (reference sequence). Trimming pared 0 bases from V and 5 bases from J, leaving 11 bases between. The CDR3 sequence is CASSLEPGPYGYTF. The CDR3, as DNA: TGTGCCAGCAGCTTGGAGCCAGGTCCTTATGGCTACACCTTC.